This TCR beta chain was sequenced in a study of shared clonotypes between healthy human individuals. The overall study: CD4 naive cells filled three plates per donor, CD4 memory three, CD8 naive two and CD8 memory one. Notes on the study in general: Few donors restricted represented genetic and exposure-history diversity. A generally larger estimated richness was seen in naive subsets than in memory subsets.

Profiling relied on immunoSEQ multiplex PCR, and the TCRdb table lists in-frame clones only, not all of them. This sample has roughly 1,500,000 clones, with approximately 98% found just once. On this clone itself: Antigen: not known.

Germline CDR1 reads SGHAT; CDR2 reads FQNNGV. The CDR3 consists of 15 residues. Trimming took 7 bases from V and 2 from J; bases not matched to a gene: 8. V gene TRBV11-2 combines with J gene TRBJ2-1; 7 bases are shared with TRBD2. This sequence originates from a man aged 25 to 40 in good health. Sequencing was performed on naive CD4+ T cells sorted from blood. The subset here: CD45RA+ positively selected. The DNA of the CDR3 is TGTGCCAGCAACGTAATTAGCGGGCCCTACAATGAGCAGTTCTTC. It translates to CASNVISGPYNEQFF.